Listed below are T cell receptor beta chains from one sample, sequenced in a study of shared clonotypes between healthy human individuals. Clones were read by immunoSEQ multiplex PCR, and TCRdb kept only the in-frame ones, dropping some. The sample contains approximately 1.1 million clones, approximately 80% of which appear only once. Sequencing input: memory CD4+ T cells from PBMCs. The receptors were sampled from a man between 18 and 29 years old in good health. Some clones in this sample may be carry-over from other donors' samples. Each CDR3 is given with its conserved first and last residue. A D gene is named only where the DNA matches it firmly. Some rows mark clone size as missing; the rest say once, few, many or name a class of expanded clone.

d_call,clone_size,v_call,j_call,cdr3_length,cdr3_aa,cdr3_nt
TRBD2,.,TRBV11-2,TRBJ2-1,20,CASSLEDRGGWLAGANEQFF,TGTGCCAGCAGCTTAGAAGATCGGGGGGGCTGGCTAGCGGGAGCCAATGAGCAGTTCTTC
.,.,TRBV28,TRBJ2-4,14,CATLTSGAKNIQYF,TGTGCCACCTTAACGTCCGGGGCCAAAAACATTCAGTACTTC
.,.,TRBV25-1,TRBJ2-7,13,CASSELETYEQYF,TGTGCCAGCAGTGAATTAGAGACCTACGAGCAGTACTTC
TRBD2,few,TRBV28,TRBJ2-1,13,CASTGLAGVEQFF,TGTGCCAGCACGGGACTAGCGGGAGTTGAGCAGTTCTTC
TRBD1,once,TRBV6-6,TRBJ2-7,16,CASSYSGTGVPYEQYF,TGTGCCAGCAGTTACTCGGGGACAGGGGTACCCTACGAGCAGTACTTC
.,.,TRBV7-9,TRBJ2-6,18,CASSLLQGLSSGANVLTF,TGTGCCAGCAGCTTACTGCAGGGCTTGAGCTCTGGGGCCAACGTCCTGACTTTC
TRBD2,.,TRBV9,TRBJ2-7,14,CASSPMGLAGGQYF,TGTGCCAGCAGCCCGATGGGACTAGCGGGAGGGCAGTACTTC
TRBD2,many,TRBV5-1,TRBJ2-3,16,CASSPQSGRESDTQYF,TGCGCCAGCAGTCCCCAATCGGGGCGGGAGTCAGATACGCAGTATTTT
TRBD2,once,TRBV18,TRBJ2-3,16,CASSPRTSGGGDTQYF,TGTGCCAGCTCACCACGCACGTCCGGCGGGGGAGATACGCAGTATTTT
.,.,TRBV28,TRBJ1-1,15,CASSLLTGRDTEAFF,TGTGCCAGCAGTCTACTGACAGGACGGGACACTGAAGCTTTCTTT
.,few,TRBV10-1,TRBJ2-2,12,CASSPHDGELFF,TGCGCCAGCAGCCCTCATGACGGGGAGCTGTTTTTT
.,.,TRBV28,TRBJ2-5,16,CASSLATGDTQETQYF,TGTGCCAGCAGTTTAGCCACAGGAGATACCCAAGAGACCCAGTACTTC
.,.,TRBV7-2,TRBJ2-5,13,CASSFSPLETQYF,TGTGCCAGCAGCTTCAGTCCGTTAGAGACCCAGTACTTC
TRBD2,.,TRBV5-6,TRBJ2-1,16,CASSLERLAGANEQFF,TGTGCCAGCAGCTTGGAGCGACTAGCGGGAGCCAATGAGCAGTTCTTC
.,.,TRBV5-1,TRBJ1-1,13,CASSLERDSPAFF,TGCGCCAGCAGCTTGGAACGGGACTCGCCCGCTTTCTTT
.,.,TRBV2,TRBJ2-1,13,CASSDREVDEQFF,TGTGCCAGCAGTGATAGGGAAGTGGATGAGCAGTTCTTC
.,.,TRBV28,TRBJ2-7,16,CASSTHRLAPLYEQYF,TGTGCCAGCAGTACACACAGGCTAGCTCCGCTCTACGAGCAGTACTTC
.,few,TRBV28,TRBJ1-5,18,CASSLGHRLGYSNQPQHF,TGTGCCAGCAGTTTAGGTCACCGCCTCGGTTATAGCAATCAGCCCCAGCATTTT
TRBD1,.,TRBV11-3,TRBJ2-3,14,CASSSDRVTDTQYF,TGTGCCAGCAGCTCGGACAGGGTTACAGATACGCAGTATTTT
TRBD2,few,TRBV5-1,TRBJ2-5,14,CASARASGKETQYF,TGCGCCAGCGCCAGGGCTAGCGGGAAAGAGACCCAGTACTTC
TRBD1,.,TRBV10-3,TRBJ1-2,16,CAINPTSGQGTYGYTF,TGTGCCATCAATCCTACCTCGGGACAGGGGACCTATGGCTACACCTTC
.,.,TRBV4-1,TRBJ1-4,17,CASSQEGSGAQNEKLFF,TGCGCCAGCAGCCAAGAAGGGAGCGGGGCCCAGAATGAAAAACTGTTTTTT
.,.,TRBV10-3,TRBJ1-1,11,CAISEGGGPFF,TGTGCCATCAGTGAGGGAGGGGGTCCTTTCTTT
TRBD1,.,TRBV5-1,TRBJ1-1,15,CASRTVGQTNTEAFF,TGCGCCAGCAGAACCGTGGGACAGACGAACACTGAAGCTTTCTTT
.,once,TRBV7-7,TRBJ2-5,9,CASSETQYF,TGTGCCAGCAGTGAGACCCAGTACTTC
.,.,TRBV28,TRBJ2-7,14,CASSRRGSSYEQYF,TGTGCCAGCAGTCGGCGGGGTAGCTCCTACGAGCAGTACTTC
.,.,TRBV28,TRBJ2-7,17,CASSLGLKGTSPYEQYF,TGTGCCAGCAGTTTAGGGCTGAAGGGGACCTCACCCTACGAGCAGTACTTC
TRBD1,.,TRBV11-3,TRBJ2-7,16,CASITQGATLSYEQYF,TGTGCCAGCATTACTCAGGGGGCAACGCTCTCCTACGAGCAGTACTTC
.,.,TRBV9,TRBJ2-3,16,CASSVSVGAQTDTQYF,TGTGCCAGCAGCGTATCGGTAGGGGCGCAAACAGATACGCAGTATTTT
.,once,TRBV30,TRBJ1-2,13,CAWSSGSNYGYTF,TGTGCCTGGAGCTCGGGTAGTAACTATGGCTACACCTTC
.,.,TRBV11-3,TRBJ2-1,11,CASSQSDEQFF,TGTGCCAGCAGCCAGTCTGATGAGCAGTTCTTC
.,once,TRBV7-6,TRBJ2-2,16,CASNNPLPTADGELFF,TGTGCCAGCAATAACCCTCTACCAACAGCGGACGGGGAGCTGTTTTTT
TRBD1,.,TRBV28,TRBJ2-3,15,CASSIAQGASDTQYF,TGTGCCAGCAGTATAGCGCAGGGGGCGTCGGATACGCAGTATTTT
.,few,TRBV30,TRBJ2-7,15,CAWSALTGLTYEQYF,TGTGCCTGGAGTGCGCTAACAGGGCTGACCTACGAGCAGTACTTC
.,.,TRBV28,TRBJ1-1,16,CASRRGVGLMNTEAFF,TGTGCCAGCAGGAGGGGGGTTGGATTGATGAACACTGAAGCTTTCTTT
.,.,TRBV7-2,TRBJ2-7,13,CASRLRGDGPPVF,TGTGCCAGCAGACTCAGGGGGGATGGACCCCCAGTCTTC
.,.,TRBV2,TRBJ1-1,14,CASSSLGGATEAFF,TGTGCCAGCAGCTCCCTAGGAGGGGCTACTGAAGCTTTCTTT
.,many,TRBV5-1,TRBJ2-5,15,CASSLGSGNDETQYF,TGCGCCAGCAGCTTGGGCTCAGGGAATGATGAGACCCAGTACTTC